These T cell receptor beta chains were read from a single sample in a study of blood T cells in healthy people across ages. TCRdb fed the 5' RACE reads into MiXCR, producing one record per CDR3 protein. This sample has some 730,000 distinct CDR3 sequences, with about 20% found just once. Sequenced: blood. The receptor source for this set is a man in his sixties or seventies in good health. The CDR3 runs from the conserved cysteine through the conserved F or W. Fields, in order: J gene, CDR3 length, V gene, CDR3 protein.

J: TRBJ1-4; length: 12; V: TRBV29-1; CDR3: CSVARTNEKLFF
J: TRBJ2-1; length: 15; V: TRBV5-1; CDR3: CASSLEPGLTNEQFF
J: TRBJ1-1; length: 13; V: TRBV20-1; CDR3: CSAAPPDWYEAFF
J: TRBJ1-2; length: 16; V: TRBV20-1; CDR3: CSASGGQRPPYGGYTF
J: TRBJ1-4; length: 15; V: TRBV2; CDR3: CASSAGGQVGEKLFF
J: TRBJ2-4; length: 16; V: TRBV5-1; CDR3: CASSLAAGLGSNIQYF
J: TRBJ2-2; length: 12; V: TRBV29-1; CDR3: CSVGEPTGELFF
J: TRBJ2-3; length: 13; V: TRBV3-1; CDR3: CASRIHGADTQYF
J: TRBJ1-2; length: 13; V: TRBV20-1; CDR3: CSASPTGAYGYTF
J: TRBJ1-2; length: 15; V: TRBV6-1; CDR3: CASFKGAGAREGYTF
J: TRBJ2-3; length: 15; V: TRBV6-5; CDR3: CASSFWASGTDTHYF
J: TRBJ1-4; length: 16; V: TRBV13; CDR3: CASSLDGMWGGEKPFF
J: TRBJ2-5; length: 11; V: TRBV6-5; CDR3: CASSYGGTQYF
J: TRBJ2-3; length: 16; V: TRBV6-5; CDR3: CASSFWGQGPTDTQYF
J: TRBJ1-5; length: 14; V: TRBV20-1; CDR3: CSARELTGNQPQHF
J: TRBJ2-1; length: 16; V: TRBV5-1; CDR3: CASSINGESSYNEQFF
J: TRBJ2-1; length: 15; V: TRBV20-1; CDR3: CSASLAGGKHNEQFF
J: TRBJ2-3; length: 15; V: TRBV14; CDR3: CASSQENIRTDTQYF
J: TRBJ1-5; length: 13; V: TRBV20-1; CDR3: CSAQTGLNQPQHF
J: TRBJ2-7; length: 15; V: TRBV6-2/TRBV6-3; CDR3: CASSSGGRDSYEQYF
J: TRBJ2-1; length: 14; V: TRBV20-1; CDR3: CSAELPGTRNEQFF
J: TRBJ2-5; length: 14; V: TRBV5-1; CDR3: CASSLPAQQETQYF
J: TRBJ1-2; length: 13; V: TRBV3-1; CDR3: CASSQRDGYGYTF
J: TRBJ1-5; length: 12; V: TRBV20-1; CDR3: CSARGQDQPQHF
J: -; length: 14; V: TRBV20-1; CDR3: CSARTTSGRETQYF
J: TRBJ2-2; length: 15; V: TRBV5-6; CDR3: CASSYGTGVDGELFF
J: TRBJ1-5; length: 16; V: TRBV27; CDR3: CASSFRWGQGIQPQHF
J: TRBJ1-1; length: 11; V: TRBV20-1; CDR3: CSASPQLDAFF
J: TRBJ2-7; length: 17; V: TRBV5-1; CDR3: CASSLAFSGGRGYEQYF
J: TRBJ1-5; length: 11; V: TRBV23-1; CDR3: CASSLRQAQHF
J: TRBJ2-1; length: 11; V: TRBV7-3; CDR3: CASSLKTKQFF
J: TRBJ2-7; length: 14; V: TRBV7-2; CDR3: CASSLGGLAYEQYF
J: TRBJ2-1; length: 14; V: TRBV7-2; CDR3: CASSHRDVFNEQFF
J: TRBJ1-2; length: 14; V: TRBV19; CDR3: CASSTNMADYGYTF
J: TRBJ2-3; length: 15; V: TRBV29-1; CDR3: CSVEVGLAGADTQYF
J: TRBJ1-1; length: 14; V: TRBV10-2; CDR3: CASSEWGANTEAFF
J: TRBJ1-4; length: 14; V: TRBV5-1; CDR3: CASSLEGLWEKLFF
J: -; length: 14; V: TRBV28; CDR3: CASKIGGVQETQYF
J: TRBJ1-4; length: 15; V: TRBV3-1; CDR3: CASSPTLGIGEKLFF
J: TRBJ2-2; length: 14; V: TRBV30; CDR3: CAWSTQSRTGELFF
J: TRBJ1-6; length: 14; V: TRBV12-3/TRBV12-4; CDR3: CASNVDRKNSPLHF
J: TRBJ2-3; length: 13; V: TRBV24-1; CDR3: CATSRQGTDTQYF
J: TRBJ2-2; length: 13; V: TRBV20-1; CDR3: CSARVPAQRELFF
J: TRBJ2-3; length: 15; V: TRBV10-3; CDR3: CAKEATGGGTDTQYF
J: TRBJ2-3; length: 16; V: TRBV5-1; CDR3: CASSRNGAGDTDTQYF
J: TRBJ2-5; length: 17; V: TRBV20-1; CDR3: CSARTSGRSSVQETQYF
J: TRBJ2-7; length: 12; V: TRBV10-1; CDR3: CASAKGSYEQYF
J: TRBJ2-6; length: 16; V: TRBV18; CDR3: CASSPVQGSGANVPTF
J: TRBJ2-3; length: 14; V: TRBV29-1; CDR3: CSVGGDSSTDTQYF
J: TRBJ1-2; length: 13; V: TRBV25-1; CDR3: CASSAGQGNGYTF
J: TRBJ2-3; length: 15; V: TRBV12-3/TRBV12-4; CDR3: CASRQIAGGTDTQYF
J: TRBJ2-3; length: 18; V: TRBV12-3/TRBV12-4; CDR3: CASSLVAGSLLSTDTQYF
J: TRBJ2-3; length: 15; V: TRBV29-1; CDR3: CSVEDDRGFDDTQYF
J: TRBJ2-5; length: 14; V: TRBV5-1; CDR3: CASSRTQREETQYF
J: TRBJ2-6; length: 16; V: TRBV11-2; CDR3: CASSLRYSSGANVLTF
J: TRBJ1-2; length: 14; V: TRBV29-1; CDR3: CSVDEGKGLYGYTF
J: TRBJ1-1; length: 17; V: TRBV6-1; CDR3: CASSEPVGTPRRTEAFF
J: TRBJ2-6; length: 18; V: TRBV5-6; CDR3: CASAGLAGALSGANVLTF
J: TRBJ2-5; length: 14; V: TRBV5-1; CDR3: CASSLQDPQETQYF
J: TRBJ2-3; length: 17; V: TRBV6-2/TRBV6-3; CDR3: CASSYRQLAGARDTQYF